A single T cell receptor beta chain is shown here with its context. The antigen remains unidentified. Second-dose intervals of approximately 4 or approximately 12 weeks were pooled. The data originate from a study of T cell responses to AZD1222 COVID-19 vaccine. Study-wide results and limits: Females outnumbered males among donors, who were mostly white British; clonal diversity was possibly underestimated. Spike-specific TCR depth and breadth grew after two AZD1222 doses. Per reports, nearly half of all spike-specific TCRs target regions that are unmutated in variants.

V dropped 3 bases and J dropped 0 bases, with 9 bases sitting between them. CDR1 is KGHSH, CDR2 LQKENI, per germline. This CDR3 spans 15 amino acids. Sequencing used immunoSEQ multiplex PCR; TCRdb keeps in-frame clones, though not all of them. The sample includes about 73,000 clones, roughly 89% of them seen just once. This TCR was recovered from an adult who received the AZD1222 COVID-19 vaccine. The rearrangement links TRBV18 to TRBJ1-3; no clear D. The material sequenced was peripheral blood, taken 28 days after the second AZD1222 dose. The CDR3 here is CASSPGLFSGNTIYF. The CDR3 nucleotides are TGTGCCAGCTCACCTGGACTGTTCTCTGGAAACACCATATATTTT.